Below, 6 T cell receptor beta chains from the same sample are listed, as sequenced in a study of cytomegalovirus exposure and HLA in healthy donors. The PCR was carried out with 60 Vbeta primers and 13 Jbeta primers. Clones were sequenced by immunoSEQ multiplex PCR, and TCRdb holds only the in-frame ones, with some missing. The table lists 150,000 to 200,000 clones, approximately 72% of them singletons, with approximately 2.4% in the top ten. Sample: PBMCs. The receptors were gathered from a female donor in good health and CMV-seronegative.

This sequence joins TRBV6-5 and TRBJ2-7; tentative D call: TRBD2 (7 bases). CDR3 size: 16 residues. Germline V gene data show CDR1 as MNHEY and CDR2 as SVGAGI. The ends were cut back, 0 bases at V and 2 bases at J, with 14 bases in the middle. The CDR3 reads CASSYSPSGTPYEQYF. CDR3 DNA: TGTGCCAGCAGTTACTCCCCCAGCGGGACACCCTACGAGCAGTACTTC.

This clone was found once. The V gene is TRBV10-3, the J gene TRBJ2-7; D may be TRBD2 (5 bases). From germline, CDR1 is ENHRY and CDR2 SYGVKD. There are 13 residues in the CDR3. The V end was cut by 10 bases, the J end by 6 bases, with 19 bases between. This CDR3 is CATQASPGSEQYF. The CDR3 DNA reads TGTGCCACCCAAGCGTCCCCGGGATCCGAGCAGTACTTC.

This clone has only one observation. CDR3 loop: CASSYSGGLQETQYF. CDR3 nucleotides: TGTGCCAGCAGCTACAGCGGGGGGCTCCAAGAGACCCAGTACTTC. This rearrangement joins TRBV7-9 to TRBJ2-5; 9 positions match TRBD2. Trimming at V came to 4 bases and at J to 1 base, leaving 4 bases not matched to a gene. Germline V CDR1 and CDR2: SEHNR, FQNEAQ (reference sequence). The CDR3 has 15 amino acids.

This clone showed up just a few times. The rearrangement uses TRBV12-5 and TRBJ1-1, with TRBD1 identical over 9 bases. Germline CDR1 is LGHNT and CDR2 is FRNRAP. Trimming cost V 0 bases and J 2 bases; bases outside gene matches: 10. This CDR3 has 18 residues. The CDR3, as DNA: TGTGCTAGTGGTTTGGTACAAACAGGGGGCGCGATAAACACTGAAGCTTTCTTT. Its protein product is CASGLVQTGGAINTEAFF.

J is TRBJ1-2 and V is TRBV28, with TRBD1 as a possible D gene (5 bases). The V and J ends lost 2 bases and 1 base respectively, with 20 bases between them. Germline CDR1 is MDHEN and CDR2 is SYDVKM. The CDR3 is made up of 18 amino acids. CDR3: CASSLTGRVGADNYGYTF. The CDR3 coding sequence is TGTGCCAGCAGTTTAACAGGCCGAGTAGGGGCCGATAACTATGGCTACACCTTC.

The J gene is TRBJ1-1, the V gene TRBV7-9, with D perhaps matching TRBD1 (5 bases). In germline, CDR1 is SEHNR, CDR2 FQNEAQ (reference sequence). The CDR3 is 12 amino acids. V lost 3 bases and J lost 9, with 11 bases in between. CDR3 residues: CASSLAPGKAFF. DNA for the CDR3: TGTGCCAGCAGCTTGGCGCCAGGGAAAGCTTTCTTT.